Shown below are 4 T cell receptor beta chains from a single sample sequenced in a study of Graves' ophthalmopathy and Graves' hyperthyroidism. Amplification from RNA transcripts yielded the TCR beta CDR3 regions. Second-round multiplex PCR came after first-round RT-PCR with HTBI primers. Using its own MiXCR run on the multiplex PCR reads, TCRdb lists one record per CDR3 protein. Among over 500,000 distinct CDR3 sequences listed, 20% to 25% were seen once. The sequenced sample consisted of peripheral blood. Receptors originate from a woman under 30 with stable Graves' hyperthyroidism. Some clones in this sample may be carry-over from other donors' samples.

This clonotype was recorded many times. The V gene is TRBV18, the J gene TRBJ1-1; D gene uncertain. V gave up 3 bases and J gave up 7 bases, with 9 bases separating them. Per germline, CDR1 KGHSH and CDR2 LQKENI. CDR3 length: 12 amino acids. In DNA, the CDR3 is TGTGCCAGCTCACCTCGAGGTCGTGAAGCTTTCTTT. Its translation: CASSPRGREAFF. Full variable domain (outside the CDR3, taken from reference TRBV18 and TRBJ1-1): NAGVMQNPRHLVRRRGQEARLRCSPMKGHSHVYWYRQLPEEGLKFMVYLQKENIIDESGMPKERFSAEFPKEGPSILRIQQVVRGDSAAYFCASSPRGREAFFGQGTRLTVV.

In DNA, the CDR3 is TGTGCCAGTAGTATAGCCCGGACTAGCGGGGTGGAGACCCAGTACTTC. Its translation: CASSIARTSGVETQYF. The chain has TRBV19 and TRBJ2-5, with TRBD2 matching 12 bases. The CDR3 extends over 16 amino acids. V was clipped by 1 base and J by 5 bases; unmatched bases: 5. The germline V gene encodes CDR1 LNHDA and CDR2 SQIVND (reference sequence).

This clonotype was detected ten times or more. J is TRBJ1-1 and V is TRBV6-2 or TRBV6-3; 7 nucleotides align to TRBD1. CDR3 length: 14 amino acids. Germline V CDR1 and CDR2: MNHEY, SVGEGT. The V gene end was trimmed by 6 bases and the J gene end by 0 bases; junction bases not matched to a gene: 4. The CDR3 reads CASRPGQVNTEAFF. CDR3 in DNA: TGTGCCAGCAGACCCGGACAGGTGAACACTGAAGCTTTCTTT.

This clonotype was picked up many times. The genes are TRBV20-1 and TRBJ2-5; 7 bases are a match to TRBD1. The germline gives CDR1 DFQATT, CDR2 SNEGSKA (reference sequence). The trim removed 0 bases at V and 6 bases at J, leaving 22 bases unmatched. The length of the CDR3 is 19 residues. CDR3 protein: CSAREVPPPGTVLKKTQYF. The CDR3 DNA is TGCAGTGCTAGAGAAGTACCCCCTCCCGGGACAGTACTGAAGAAGACCCAGTACTTC.